This T cell receptor beta chain stems from a study of read filtering for tumor transcriptome and immune sequencing. Study at large: Patients were 17 male and about 14 female, mean age 65.9 years, range roughly 47 to 80. Overall study findings and caveats: Sorted CD138-negative bone marrow cells were not purified T cells. Compared with RNA-seq, IR-seq gave much higher clonotype depth and reliability.

In regard to this clonotype: What it binds is unknown. One end of the junction varies from germline; a read error may be responsible.

CDR1 and CDR2 from the germline V gene are SGHRS and YFSETQ. The CDR3 is 15 residues long. From about 0.4 ug of RNA, a library with molecular barcoded alpha/delta and beta/gamma adaptors was made. From the reads, TCRdb called clonotypes with MiXCR, one entry per CDR3 protein. The top ten hold approximately 15% of the sample, which has 50,000 or so distinct CDR3 sequences, roughly 18% seen once. This chain uses TRBV5-1 with TRBJ2-1; 9 nucleotides match TRBD2. The TCR comes from a donor aged 40 or over with multiple myeloma. Sequenced: a population of CD138-negative cells sorted from bone marrow. The CDR3 spells CASSTSTSGNNAQFF. CDR3 coding DNA: TGCGCCAGTAGCACCTCGACTAGCGGTAACAATGCGCAGTTCTTC.